This passage covers 30 T cell receptor beta chains from one sample sequenced in a study of cytomegalovirus exposure and HLA in healthy donors. Produced via immunoSEQ multiplex PCR; TCRdb's table is partial and in-frame only. The profile covers around 120,000 clones, with roughly 89% appearing a single time and approximately 2% taken by the ten largest. What was sequenced was PBMCs. The receptors stem from a woman aged 18-29 years in good health and CMV-seronegative.

This chain joins TRBV7-3 and TRBJ1-1; D is unclear. Trimming removed 0 bases from V and 6 bases from J, with 8 bases in between. CDR1 and CDR2 (germline): SGHTA, FQGTGA. The CDR3 runs 13 residues. The CDR3 protein is CASSLTRDSEAFF. As DNA, the CDR3 is TGTGCCAGCAGCTTAACGAGGGATTCTGAAGCTTTCTTT.

This chain links TRBV11-2 with TRBJ2-1, with a possible D match to TRBD2 (5 bases). The CDR3 has 13 residues. Germline V gene sequence: CDR1 SGHAT, CDR2 FQNNGV. V was pared by 5 bases and J by 5 bases, with 10 bases between. CDR3 nucleotides: TGTGCCAGCAGCCGTTCTAGCAACAATGAGCAGTTCTTC. It encodes CASSRSSNNEQFF.

The gene calls are TRBV29-1 and TRBJ1-2; perhaps TRBD1 as D (6 bases). With 0 bases removed from V and 3 bases from J, the gap between germline ends came to 11 bases. The germline V gene encodes CDR1 SQVTM and CDR2 ANQGSEA. The CDR3 has 14 residues. The CDR3 DNA sequence: TGCAGCGTTGAAGATAGGGGGAGCCACTATGGCTACACCTTC. Translation gives CSVEDRGSHYGYTF.

The chain couples TRBV4-1 to TRBJ1-2; no reliable D call. The CDR3 has 15 residues. In germline, CDR1 is MGHRA, CDR2 YSYEKL. Trimming took off 0 bases at V and 0 bases at J, with 8 bases between the two ends. The CDR3 spells CASSQESLTNYGYTF. The CDR3 nucleotides read TGCGCCAGCAGCCAAGAGTCCCTTACTAACTATGGCTACACCTTC.

The CDR3 spells CASSTRGQETQYF. The CDR3 nucleotides read TGTGCCAGCTCCACGCGCGGTCAAGAGACCCAGTACTTC. The V gene is TRBV27, the J gene TRBJ2-5; no firm D call. CDR3 length equals 13 residues. The germline V gene has CDR1 MNHEY and CDR2 SMNVEV (reference sequence). Trimming stripped 8 bases from V and 2 bases from J, with 12 bases between.

The J gene is TRBJ2-7, the V gene TRBV7-2, with TRBD2 matching 9 bases. CDR3 length: 14 amino acids. Germline trimming cut 7 bases from V and 3 bases from J; bases unmatched to any gene: 7. Germline assignment: CDR1 SGHTA and CDR2 FQGNSA. The CDR3 loop is CASTPGTSIYEQYF. The CDR3 DNA reads as TGTGCCAGCACACCCGGGACTAGCATCTACGAGCAGTACTTC.

The CDR3 DNA sequence: TGTGCCGGGACCCTCGGGACAGGGTCCTACGAGCAGTACTTC. It specifies CAGTLGTGSYEQYF. The chain recombines TRBV2 with TRBJ2-7, with 9 bases that match TRBD1. J gave up 1 base and V 11 bases, and 9 bases lay outside the gene matches. The CDR3 extends over 14 amino acids. CDR1 and CDR2 from the germline V gene are SNHLY and FYNNEI. The entire variable domain, with the rest obtained from reference TRBV2 and TRBJ2-7, is as follows: EPEVTQTPSHQVTQMGQEVILRCVPISNHLYFYWYRQILGQKVEFLVSFYNNEISEKSEIFDDQFSVERPDGSNFTLKIRSTKLEDSAMYFCAGTLGTGSYEQYFGPGTRLTVT.

The chain links TRBV6-6 to TRBJ2-7; 8 positions match TRBD2. CDR1 is MNHNY, CDR2 SVGAGI, per germline (reference sequence). J lost 0 bases, V lost 6 bases, and 7 bases had no gene match. There are 15 residues in the CDR3. The CDR3 DNA follows: TGTGCCAGCAGCTATTCGGGAGGGGGCTCCTACGAGCAGTACTTC. This translates into CASSYSGGGSYEQYF.

The chain has TRBV5-1 and TRBJ2-1; D is perhaps TRBD2 (7 bases). The CDR3 spans 15 residues. CDR1 and CDR2 (germline): SGHRS, YFSETQ. The ends were cut back, 0 bases at V and 7 bases at J, with 14 bases in the middle. This CDR3 is CASSLVGGAINEQFF. For the CDR3, the DNA is TGCGCCAGCAGCTTGGTTGGGGGGGCCATAAATGAGCAGTTCTTC.

This chain's CDR3 is CASSLSKRTGGLSYEQYF. CDR3 sequence (DNA): TGCGCCAGCAGCTTAAGTAAGAGGACAGGGGGACTCTCCTACGAGCAGTACTTC. The chain joins TRBV5-1 to TRBJ2-7, with 10 nucleotides matching TRBD1. The CDR3 runs to 18 residues. After removal of 2 bases from V and 0 bases from J, the junction contained 11 bases not matched to a gene. Germline lookup yields CDR1 SGHRS and CDR2 YFSETQ.

This rearrangement joins TRBV5-1 to TRBJ2-7; perhaps TRBD2 as D (6 bases). The CDR3 sequence is 14 residues long. Deletions cut 0 bases from V and 5 bases from J, with 12 bases between. The germline V gene has CDR1 SGHRS and CDR2 YFSETQ. CDR3 loop: CASSLVAGSNEQYF. The CDR3 nucleotides read TGCGCCAGCAGCTTGGTCGCGGGAAGCAACGAGCAGTACTTC.

The chain uses TRBV5-1 and TRBJ2-5; the match to TRBD1 covers 11 bases. The CDR3 covers 16 residues. Germline lookup yields CDR1 SGHRS and CDR2 YFSETQ. V lost 3 bases, J lost 0 bases, and 4 bases stayed unmatched. CDR3 sequence (DNA): TGCGCCAGCAGCTCAGGGACAGGGGGTTACCAAGAGACCCAGTACTTC. Protein product: CASSSGTGGYQETQYF.

The sample holds one count of this clone. The chain recombines TRBV7-3 with TRBJ2-1; 9 nucleotides match TRBD1. Germline trimming cut 5 bases from V and 8 bases from J; bases unmatched to any gene: 10. CDR3 length: 15 amino acids. Per germline, CDR1 SGHTA and CDR2 FQGTGA. In nucleotides, the CDR3 is TGTGCCAGCAGCCCGGGGGACAGGGATGTTGATGAGCAGTTCTTC. Its translation is CASSPGDRDVDEQFF.

The V call is TRBV5-1, the J call TRBJ2-2; the match to TRBD1 covers 10 bases. After removal of 4 bases from V and 12 bases from J, the junction contained 3 bases not matched to a gene. CDR1 is SGHRS, CDR2 YFSETQ, per germline. The CDR3 totals 12 residues. CDR3 in amino acids: CASSEDRGQLFF. The CDR3 bases are TGCGCCAGCAGCGAAGACAGGGGGCAGCTGTTTTTT.

The chain is built from TRBV7-2 and TRBJ2-7; 13 bases align to TRBD2. V was pared by 5 bases and J by 5 bases, with 9 bases of the junction left unmatched. The V gene's germline CDR1 is SGHTA and CDR2 FQGNSA. The CDR3 consists of 16 residues. The CDR3 loop is CASSPTSGGAYHEQYF. The CDR3 DNA follows: TGTGCCAGCAGCCCTACTAGCGGGGGGGCCTACCACGAGCAGTACTTC. Using reference TRBV7-2 and TRBJ2-7 for the parts outside the CDR3, the full variable domain is GAGVSQSPSNKVTEKGKDVELRCDPISGHTALYWYRQSLGQGLEFLIYFQGNSAPDKSGLPSDRFSAERTGGSVSTLTIQRTQQEDSAVYLCASSPTSGGAYHEQYFGPGTRLTVT.

The genes are TRBV5-1 and TRBJ2-3; 8 bases align to TRBD1. CDR1 SGHRS and CDR2 YFSETQ come from the germline V gene. V gave up 6 bases and J gave up 1 base; unmatched junction bases: 1. CDR3 size: 13 residues. CDR3 DNA sequence: TGCGCCAGCAAGGACAGGGGCACAGATACGCAGTATTTT. It yields the protein CASKDRGTDTQYF.

The chain recombines TRBV27 with TRBJ1-6; 7 nucleotides match TRBD1. Trimming removed 8 bases from V and 7 bases from J; junction bases left unmatched: 8. This CDR3 region has 14 residues. The germline gives CDR1 MNHEY, CDR2 SMNVEV (reference sequence). CDR3 sequence reads: CASGSAGGNSPLHF. In nucleotides, the CDR3 is TGTGCCAGCGGGTCAGCAGGGGGGAATTCACCCCTCCACTTT.

The sample holds one count of this clone. The chain carries TRBV29-1 and TRBJ2-3, with D maybe TRBD1 (5 bases). There are 15 residues in the CDR3. V was clipped by 2 bases and J by 4 bases, with 16 bases between them. Germline-derived CDR1 and CDR2 are SQVTM and ANQGSEA. For the CDR3, the DNA is TGCAGCGTTGAAACAACGGGCAGGGCACCAGATACGCAGTATTTT. This translates into CSVETTGRAPDTQYF.

This chain connects TRBV21-1 to TRBJ2-2; the D segment call TRBD2 is taken from the table without a DNA check. TRBV21-1 is a recognized pseudogene. This CDR3 has 17 residues. The CDR3 sequence is CASSPRPSGANTGELFF. The CDR3 bases are TGTGCCAGCAGCCCCCGTCCGTCGGGAGCAAACACCGGGGAGCTGTTTTTT.

The J gene is TRBJ2-5, the V gene TRBV7-3; 7 nucleotides match TRBD2. The CDR3 has 15 residues. With 5 bases clipped from V and 1 base from J, the junction kept 7 bases outside the gene matches. The germline V gene encodes CDR1 SGHTA and CDR2 FQGTGA. The CDR3 bases are TGTGCCAGCAGCGTTGGGGGAGGGACCCAAGAGACCCAGTACTTC. It encodes CASSVGGGTQETQYF.

The chain recombines TRBV21-1 with TRBJ1-1. TRBV21-1 is a listed pseudogene. The CDR3 length is 13 residues. CDR3 sequence (DNA): TGTGCCACCCTTCTAGCCCGAGGCACTGAAGCTTTCTTT. It codes for CATLLARGTEAFF.

This clone came up a few times. The chain combines TRBV6-5 with TRBJ1-2; the D gene is possibly TRBD1 (6 bases). Germline CDR1 is MNHEY and CDR2 is SVGAGI. V lost 5 bases, J lost 4 bases, and 11 bases lay in between. The CDR3 totals 13 residues. The CDR3 nucleotides read TGTGCCAGCAGTAACAGGGCTAGCTATGGCTACACCTTC. This codes for CASSNRASYGYTF.

In this sample, this clone turned up once. The genes are TRBV4-1 and TRBJ1-6; TRBD1 might be the D (5 bases). The CDR3 length is 14 residues. Trimming removed 1 base at V and 8 bases at J, with 9 bases between. Germline V gene data show CDR1 as MGHRA and CDR2 as YSYEKL. The CDR3 loop reads CASSQVGVDSPLHF. CDR3 sequence (DNA): TGCGCCAGCAGCCAAGTAGGGGTCGATTCACCCCTCCACTTT.

This sequence joins TRBV5-6 and TRBJ2-1; 7 bases are shared with TRBD2. J was trimmed by 5 bases and V by 3 bases; bases with no gene match: 11. Germline V CDR1 and CDR2: SGHDT, YYEEEE. CDR3 length equals 16 residues. CDR3 protein: CASSYNAGTTHNEQFF. The CDR3 DNA reads TGTGCCAGCAGCTACAACGCCGGGACTACCCACAATGAGCAGTTCTTC.

As regards this clone: The same CDR3 can be traced to other DNA sequences in this sample. V and J are TRBV6-1 and TRBJ2-3; a possible D gene is TRBD2 (5 bases). In germline, CDR1 is MNHNS, CDR2 SASEGT. Between the trimmed V and J ends, which lost 3 bases and 4 bases, there was a span of 11 bases. CDR3 length: 14 amino acids. DNA for the CDR3: TGTGCCAGCAGTGATACTAGTGGCGCAGATACGCAGTATTTT. This translates into CASSDTSGADTQYF.

This clone was recorded only once. The chain carries TRBV4-1 and TRBJ1-5; D call uncertain. V dropped 3 bases and J dropped 5 bases, with 14 bases sitting between them. The CDR3 covers 15 residues. Germline CDR1 and CDR2: MGHRA and YSYEKL. CDR3 bases: TGCGCCAGCAGCCAGAAGCCTTTTTCGGATCAGCCCCAGCATTTT. This gives the protein CASSQKPFSDQPQHF.

The chain has TRBV6-1 and TRBJ2-5; 7 bases match TRBD2. V lost 6 bases to trimming and J lost 4 bases; unmatched junction nucleotides: 11. Looked up from germline, CDR1 is MNHNS and CDR2 is SASEGT. The CDR3 spans 15 residues. The CDR3 region is CASSVVRGVRETQYF. The DNA of the CDR3 is TGTGCCAGCAGCGTCGTCCGGGGGGTTCGAGAGACCCAGTACTTC.

The chain recombines TRBV28 with TRBJ2-1, with 7 positions matching TRBD2. CDR3 length: 16 amino acids. Germline lookup yields CDR1 MDHEN and CDR2 SYDVKM. V shed 2 bases and J 7 bases; nucleotides not matched to a gene: 11. The CDR3 region has the DNA TGTGCCAGCAGTTTAGTTTGGTCTAGCGGATCAAATGAGCAGTTCTTC. Its translation is CASSLVWSSGSNEQFF.

The V gene is TRBV6-1, the J gene TRBJ1-5; TRBD1 matches at 9 bases. V shed 3 bases, J shed 2 bases, and the junction held 8 bases outside the gene matches. CDR3 length: 17 residues. Per germline, CDR1 MNHNS and CDR2 SASEGT. CDR3 protein: CASSEDRGVRGNQPQHF. In DNA, the CDR3 is TGTGCCAGCAGTGAGGACAGGGGAGTTCGGGGCAATCAGCCCCAGCATTTT.

In its sample, this clone was seen a few times. The chain is built from TRBV20-1 and TRBJ1-1; no clear D gene. Germline CDR1 DFQATT, CDR2 SNEGSKA (reference sequence). The CDR3 is 11 residues long. The V and J ends lost 2 bases and 8 bases respectively, with 9 bases between them. The CDR3 bases are TGCAGTGCTAGACGAGCGGGGGAAGCTTTCTTT. Residues: CSARRAGEAFF.